What follows are 6 T cell receptor beta chains derived from one specimen sequenced in a study of CD8+ T cells in alopecia areata. On the basis of CD4, CD8alpha, NKG2D, NKG2ACE and other markers, pooled cutaneous lymph node cells were sorted. cDNA serving as the sequencing template came from extracted, reverse transcribed RNA. The repertoire was sequenced with immunoSEQ multiplex PCR; TCRdb's copy has only in-frame clones and lacks some. The sample yields roughly 260,000 clones, without any singletons. Specimen: CD4+ T cells sorted from a lymph node. Receptors originate from a C3H/HeJ mouse with alopecia areata. MHC haplotype of the strain: H2-k.

Only a few counts were recorded for this clone. Gene names are mouse gene names. The read halts 4 residues ahead of the CDR3 end, with the missing end drawn from the germline J gene. The chain recombines TRBV1 with TRBJ2-2; 10 nucleotides line up with TRBD1. V trimming: 4 bases; J trimming: 3 bases; junction bases outside the gene matches: 5. The CDR3 consists of 16 residues. Germline V lookup: CDR1 NSQYPW, CDR2 LRSPGD (reference sequence). CDR3 loop: CTCSVGQGKHTGQLYF. The CDR3 bases that were read are TGCACCTGCAGTGTGGGACAGGGGAAGCACACCGGG.

Turning to this clone: The genes are named according to mouse. Other DNA sequences from this sample encode an identical CDR3 as well. The CDR3 DNA, read in part, is TGTGCCAGCAGTCGGACAGGGGAGGACTCC. Translated, it gives CASSRTGEDS. The complete CDR3 protein is CASSRTGEDSDYTF. This sequence joins TRBV19 and TRBJ1-2, with 9 bases matching TRBD1. The read ends 4 residues early relative to the CDR3; the germline J gene fills the gap. Per germline, CDR1 FNHDT and CDR2 SITEND (reference sequence). There are 14 residues in the CDR3. V shed 4 bases, J shed 3 bases, and the junction held 4 bases outside the gene matches.

This clone was counted a few times. Mouse names are used for the genes. The CDR3 end falls 4 residues outside the read, so it is completed with the germline J gene. This sequence joins TRBV13-1 and TRBJ2-3, with D tentatively TRBD2 (6 bases). The CDR3 sequence is 16 residues long. The germline gives CDR1 NSHNY, CDR2 SYGAGN. The V gene lost 1 base and the J gene lost 0 bases, with 12 bases spanning the gap. The part of the CDR3 DNA that was read is TGTGCCAGCAGTGATCCTGACTGGACTAGTGCAGAA. The encoded protein is CASSDPDWTSAE. The entire CDR3 is CASSDPDWTSAETLYF.

Turning to this clone: The gene symbols are mouse symbols. The read stops 4 residues short of the end of the CDR3; the missing end is completed from the germline J gene. At the DNA level, this CDR3 is encoded by other sequences in the same sample as well. The chain couples TRBV1 to TRBJ2-1, with 9 bases aligning to TRBD2. The germline V gene has CDR1 NSQYPW and CDR2 LRSPGD (reference sequence). J was trimmed by 5 bases and V by 0 bases; bases with no gene match: 2. The CDR3 contains 15 residues. CDR3: CTCSADGGADAEQFF. CDR3 DNA (partial): TGCACCTGCAGTGCAGATGGGGGGGCAGATGCT.

This clone occurred a few times. The genes are named according to mouse. The read finishes 3 residues shy of the CDR3 end, and the germline J gene is used to complete it. The genes are TRBV5 and TRBJ1-6; tentatively, D is TRBD1 (5 bases). TRBJ1-6 is treated as an ORF (open reading frame) with a function not yet certain. Per germline, CDR1 LGHNA and CDR2 YNLKQL (reference sequence). Trimming stripped 4 bases from V and 5 bases from J, with 12 bases between. The CDR3 runs to 15 residues. The CDR3 DNA, read in part, is TGTGCCAGCAGCCCCGGGGGGGGGAATAATTCGCCC. Protein: CASSPGGGNNSP. The full CDR3 protein reads CASSPGGGNNSPLYF.

This clone occurred a few times. Gene names denote mouse genes. The CDR3 end falls 4 residues outside the read, so it is completed with the germline J gene. The V call is TRBV31, the J call TRBJ2-1, with TRBD2 matching 9 bases. The CDR3 loop spans 13 amino acids. CDR1 is GKSSPN, CDR2 SITVG, per germline. V lost 5 bases to trimming and J lost 6 bases; unmatched junction nucleotides: 5. The part of the CDR3 DNA that was read is TGTGCCTGGGACTGGGGGAGGACTGCT. Protein: CAWDWGRTA. The full CDR3 reads CAWDWGRTAEQFF. Variable domain in full (rest from reference TRBV31 and TRBJ2-1): AQTIHQWPVAEIKAVGSPLSLGCTIKGKSSPNLYWYWQATGGTLQQLFYSITVGQVESVVQLNLSASRPKDDQFILSTEKLLLSHSGFYLCAWDWGRTAEQFFGPGTRLTVL.